This T cell receptor (beta chain) was profiled in a study of blood T cells in healthy people across ages. Whole-study findings and limits: The study could not conclusively compare naive and antigen-experienced cells, given its unsorted PBMCs.

The trim removed 6 bases at V and 6 bases at J, leaving 15 bases unmatched. The length of the CDR3 is 16 residues. Looked up from germline, CDR1 is MNHEY and CDR2 is SVGAGI. Every participating donor contributed roughly 10 milliliters of peripheral blood through a draw. The sample holds a few counts of this clonotype. Its target is unknown. A second PCR of 7 to 11 cycles used a sample-barcoded 5' primer and a J-beta primer mix. TCRdb used MiXCR to reprocess the 5' RACE reads, holding one entry per CDR3 protein. In the table there are some 1.7 million distinct CDR3 sequences, roughly 30% of which are singletons.

This TCR was recovered from a woman between 25 and 40 years old in good health. The chain recombines TRBV6-5 with TRBJ1-1, with TRBD1 matching 8 bases. Input material: blood. CDR3 in amino acids: CASSRGDRTGSPEAFF. The CDR3 region has the DNA TGTGCCAGCAGCAGAGGGGACAGGACAGGTTCCCCTGAAGCTTTCTTT.